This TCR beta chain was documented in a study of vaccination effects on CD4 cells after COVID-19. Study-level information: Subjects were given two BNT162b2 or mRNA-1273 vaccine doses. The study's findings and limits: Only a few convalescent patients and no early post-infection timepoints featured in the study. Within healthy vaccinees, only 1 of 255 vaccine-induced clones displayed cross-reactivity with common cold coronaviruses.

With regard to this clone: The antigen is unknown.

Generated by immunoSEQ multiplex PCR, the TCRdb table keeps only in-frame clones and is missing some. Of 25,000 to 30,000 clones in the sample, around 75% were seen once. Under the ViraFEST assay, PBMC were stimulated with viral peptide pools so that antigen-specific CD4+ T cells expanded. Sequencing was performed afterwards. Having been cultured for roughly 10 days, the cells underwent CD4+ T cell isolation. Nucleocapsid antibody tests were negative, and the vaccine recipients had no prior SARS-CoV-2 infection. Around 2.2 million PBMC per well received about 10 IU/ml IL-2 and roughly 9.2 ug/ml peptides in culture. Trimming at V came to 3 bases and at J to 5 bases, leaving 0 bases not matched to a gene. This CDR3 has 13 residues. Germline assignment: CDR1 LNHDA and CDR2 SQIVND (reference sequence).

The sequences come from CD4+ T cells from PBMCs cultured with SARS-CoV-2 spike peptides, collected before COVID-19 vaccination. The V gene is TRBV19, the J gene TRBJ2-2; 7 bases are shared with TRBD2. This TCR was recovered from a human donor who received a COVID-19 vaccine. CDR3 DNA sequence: TGTGCCAGTAGTATGGGGGGGACCGGGGAGCTGTTTTTT. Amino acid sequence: CASSMGGTGELFF. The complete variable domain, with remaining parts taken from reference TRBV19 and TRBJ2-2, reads DGGITQSPKYLFRKEGQNVTLSCEQNLNHDAMYWYRQDPGQGLRLIYYSQIVNDFQKGDIAEGYSVSREKKESFPLTVTSAQKNPTAFYLCASSMGGTGELFFGEGSRLTVL.